This T cell receptor beta chain was captured by sequencing in a study of blood T cell repertoires in COVID-19. As for the study in general: There were acute and convalescent COVID-19 samples, and they came from the United States, Italy and Spain. Sample material is recorded as cDNA or gDNA derived from T cells, B-cell-depleted T cells, or PBMCs.

Original methodology: Nucleated cell counts were estimated from reference gene primer amplification. Data came from immunoSEQ multiplex PCR; TCRdb stores just in-frame clones and leaves some out. V and J calls and clone size come straight from that table; D and trimming were deduced from the DNA. The repertoire holds some 110,000 clones, with more than 70% as singletons. The sample holds a few counts of this clone. CDR3 length: 15 residues. Trimming cost V 4 bases and J 2 bases; bases outside gene matches: 7. CDR1 and CDR2 from the germline V gene are SGHRS and YFSETQ. Sequenced sample: peripheral blood. This chain joins TRBV5-1 and TRBJ1-1, with 8 bases identical to TRBD1. The clonotype originates from a woman older than 75 with COVID-19, enrolled during active disease. The CDR3 here is CASSDTGGLNTEAFF. CDR3 coding DNA: TGCGCCAGCAGCGATACAGGGGGACTTAACACTGAAGCTTTCTTT.